This T cell receptor (beta chain) emerged from a study of blood T cell repertoires in COVID-19. The V and J ends lost 4 bases and 6 bases, in that order; junction bases with no gene match: 9. The CDR3 has 16 residues. CDR1 is MDHEN and CDR2 is SYDVKM in the germline V gene. Original analysis: Nucleated cell number was recorded as an estimate derived from reference gene primer amplification. Profiling relied on immunoSEQ multiplex PCR, and the TCRdb table lists in-frame clones only, not all of them. Clone size and V and J calls were adopted from that table, with D and trimming inferred from the DNA. The table has roughly 92,000 clones, approximately 87% seen once.

V gene TRBV28 combines with J gene TRBJ2-3; 11 positions match TRBD1. This sequence was found in a human donor with acute or convalescent COVID-19. The donor label of this sample is uncertain. Sample: peripheral blood. The DNA for the CDR3 is TGTGCCAGCAGTTCCATTGGGACAGGGGGATTGGATACGCAGTATTTT. Its translation is CASSSIGTGGLDTQYF.